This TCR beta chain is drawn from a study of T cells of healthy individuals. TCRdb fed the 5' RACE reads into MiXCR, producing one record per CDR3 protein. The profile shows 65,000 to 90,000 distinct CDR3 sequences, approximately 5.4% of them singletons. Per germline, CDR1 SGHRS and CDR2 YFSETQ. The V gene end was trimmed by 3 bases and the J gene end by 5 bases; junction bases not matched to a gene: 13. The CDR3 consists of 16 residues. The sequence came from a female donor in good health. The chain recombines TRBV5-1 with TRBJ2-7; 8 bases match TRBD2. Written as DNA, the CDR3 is TGCGCCAGCAGCTCAAAATCCCGGGCCGGGAGGGACGAGCAGTACTTC. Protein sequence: CASSSKSRAGRDEQYF.